The clone carrying this T cell receptor beta chain turned up a few times. Its antigen is as yet unknown. This sample's time point: persistent/refractory GD, antithyroid drugs over 5 years with positive TRAb. After RNA was extracted from PBMCs, the TCR library was made from it. The source of the patients was an endocrinology department in Xi'an, China. This sample was included in a study of regulatory T cells in long-lasting Graves disease. The V end was cut by 1 base, the J end by 2 bases, with 15 bases between. The germline V gene encodes CDR1 SGHVS and CDR2 FQNEAQ. The CDR3 runs 16 residues. CDR3 regions were amplified by Arm-PCR using iRepertoire HTBI primers to build TCR beta libraries. MiXCR was run by TCRdb on the multiplex PCR reads, yielding one entry per CDR3 protein. The sample has about 460,000 distinct CDR3 sequences; about 20% are singletons. Study-level points and caveats: Segments TRBV28, TRBJ1-2 and TRBJ2-5 showed preferential usage in persistent disease. Relative to newly diagnosed Graves' patients, persistent ones had lower TCR diversity. Sample size was small, which may have lowered accuracy.

The receptor comes from a female donor with Graves disease. The chain recombines TRBV7-8 with TRBJ2-7; D may be TRBD1 (5 bases). The sequencing here drew on peripheral blood mononuclear cells (PBMCs), taken when the disease was refractory, from a patient treated with antithyroid drugs. In nucleotides, the CDR3 is TGTGCCAGCAGCTTAGAGGGGATCTCTTCAACCTACGAGCAGTACTTC. This codes for CASSLEGISSTYEQYF.